What follows are 21 T cell receptor beta chains derived from one specimen sequenced in a study of CD8+CD57+ T cells in acquired aplastic anemia. By flow cytometry, patients selected for sequencing had shown an expansion of CD8+CD57+ cells. TCR beta VDJ and CDR3 profiling used genomic DNA as template. TCRdb re-derived calls from the reads in MiXCR, one entry per CDR3 protein. The profile shows 260,000 or so distinct CDR3 sequences, 82% of them singletons. Sequencing was done on a sample of sorted CD4+, CD8+, or CD8+CD57+ T cells (not recorded which) from PBMCs. All receptors come from a human donor with aplastic anemia.

V is TRBV11-2 and J is TRBJ2-3; D gene uncertain. The length of the CDR3 is 14 residues. Trimming took 2 bases from V and 6 from J, leaving 12 bases between them. Germline values: CDR1 SGHAT, CDR2 FQNNGV. CDR3 region: CASSLHPDPDTQYF. The CDR3 bases are TGTGCCAGCAGCTTACATCCAGATCCCGATACGCAGTATTTT.

The chain recombines TRBV7-8 with TRBJ2-7, with TRBD1 matching over 9 bases. Germline CDR1 is SGHVS and CDR2 is FQNEAQ. The CDR3 is 14 amino acids. Trimming at V came to 1 base and at J to 6 bases, leaving 4 bases not matched to a gene. CDR3 sequence (DNA): TGTGCCAGCAGCTTAGTTGGACAGGGGTTCGAGCAGTACTTC. Amino acids: CASSLVGQGFEQYF.

The V gene is TRBV15, the J gene TRBJ2-1, with TRBD1 matching 9 bases. The ends lost 1 base at V and 5 bases at J; junction bases unmatched: 9. This CDR3 has 17 residues. Germline lookup yields CDR1 LNHNV and CDR2 YYDKDF (reference sequence). The CDR3 reads CATSRVARTGVDNEQFF. The DNA of the CDR3 is TGTGCCACCAGCAGAGTTGCGAGGACAGGGGTGGACAATGAGCAGTTCTTC.

Turning to this clonotype: A junction boundary mismatches the germline segment, possibly from a read error. The J gene is TRBJ2-1, the V gene TRBV2, with D tentatively TRBD2 (5 bases). CDR3 length: 14 amino acids. Germline loops: CDR1 SNHLY, CDR2 FYNNEI. The CDR3 protein is CASIKGRGKTEAYF. DNA of the CDR3: TGTGCCAGCATCAAGGGTCGGGGAAAGACTGAAGCTTACTTT.

The chain couples TRBV2 to TRBJ1-2; D is perhaps TRBD1 (6 bases). CDR3 length: 13 residues. Trimming shortened V by 8 bases and J by 11 bases, and 21 bases separated the two germline ends. CDR1 SNHLY and CDR2 FYNNEI come from the germline V gene. The CDR3, as DNA: TGTGCCAGCGGCGAGGGGGGCGCAGATGCGTACACCTTC. It specifies CASGEGGADAYTF.

Of note for this clonotype: One end of the junction is discordant with germline, which a read error may explain. The V and J genes are TRBV19 and TRBJ1-1; no clear D gene. The CDR3 consists of 15 residues. Germline assignment: CDR1 LNHDA and CDR2 SQIVND (reference sequence). The CDR3 region is CASSIARRGYNEEFF. In nucleotides, the CDR3 is TGTGCCAGTAGTATAGCTAGGAGAGGCTACAATGAGGAGTTCTTC.

This clonotype was recorded many times. The chain joins TRBV11-3 to TRBJ2-1; D is uncertain. The germline V and J ends were trimmed by 3 bases and 9 bases, with 15 bases remaining between them. Germline V lookup: CDR1 SGHNT, CDR2 YENEEA. The CDR3 is made up of 14 amino acids. The CDR3 DNA follows: TGTGCCAGCAGCTTCCCACGCCTCGGTGGTGAGCAGTTCTTC. Its protein product is CASSFPRLGGEQFF.

V and J are TRBV5-1 and TRBJ2-7, with D perhaps matching TRBD1 (7 bases). The CDR3 spans 18 residues. Germline CDR1 SGHRS, CDR2 YFSETQ. The CDR3 region has the DNA TGTGCCAGCAGCTCACACACAGGCGGGACAGCCCTTTCCTACGAGCAGTACGTC. It yields the protein CASSSHTGGTALSYEQYV.

CDR3 nucleotides: TGTGCCAGCAGCCCAGACGCGGACGCGCACGTTGACCAGTACTTC. Amino acid sequence: CASSPDADAHVDQYF. The rearrangement joins TRBV9 to TRBJ2-5; D is unclear. Germline V CDR1 and CDR2: SGDLS, YYNGEE. The CDR3 length is 15 residues. The germline V and J ends were trimmed by 4 bases and 10 bases, with 23 bases remaining between them.

This clonotype has ten or more counts. V is TRBV7-3 and J is TRBJ2-2; either TRBD1 or TRBD2 may fit D (5 bases each). The length of the CDR3 is 16 residues. V shed 1 base and J shed 0 bases, with 9 bases lying between them. Germline lookup yields CDR1 SGHTA and CDR2 FQGTGA. The CDR3 spells CASSLNGGSNTGELFF. The CDR3 DNA reads TGTGCCAGCAGCTTAAATGGGGGTTCGAACACCGGGGAGCTGTTTTTT.

This clonotype appeared a single time. One junction end does not reproduce the germline sequence, and a read error may be involved. The genes are TRBV7-2 and TRBJ1-1; TRBD1 is a possible D gene (6 bases). CDR1 SGHTA and CDR2 FQGNSA come from the germline V gene. This CDR3 is built from 15 residues. The chain's CDR3 is CASSAEGGANTEAFF. The CDR3 DNA follows: TGTGCCAGCAGCGCGGAGGGGGGGGCGAACACTGAGGCTTTCTTT.

A note on this clonotype: The conserved closing phenylalanine or tryptophan is absent in this CDR3, likely reflecting a read error. The chain is built from TRBV15 and TRBJ2-1, with D possibly matching TRBD2 (6 bases). The DNA end is more similar to TRBJ2-7, so the J call may be wrong. This CDR3 has 13 residues. Looked up from germline, CDR1 is LNHNV and CDR2 is YYDKDF (reference sequence). Here the CDR3 reads CATSDGGIHEQYY. In nucleotides, the CDR3 is TGTGCCACCAGTGATGGGGGGATCCATGAGCAGTACTAC.

As for this clonotype: The junction departs from the called germline gene at one end, perhaps through a read error. The CDR3 protein is CSTSSGTDQETQYF. The CDR3 bases are TGTTCCACCAGCAGTGGGACAGACCAAGAGACCCAGTACTTC. The rearrangement links TRBV15 to TRBJ2-5, with 7 bases lining up with TRBD1. Germline CDR1 LNHNV, CDR2 YYDKDF (reference sequence). This CDR3 region has 14 residues.

The chain is built from TRBV7-3 and TRBJ2-7; 7 bases are a match to TRBD1. Per the germline V gene, CDR1 is SGHTA and CDR2 is FQGTGA. The CDR3 has 13 amino acids. The ends lost 5 bases at V and 3 bases at J; junction bases unmatched: 4. CDR3 bases: TGTGCCAGCAGCCGACGGACAGGCTACGAGCAGTACGTC. Translated: CASSRRTGYEQYV.

The gene calls are TRBV5-6 and TRBJ1-1; maybe TRBD1 (6 bases). The germline V gene has CDR1 SGHDT and CDR2 YYEEEE. CDR3 length equals 16 residues. With 4 bases removed from V and 0 bases from J, the gap between germline ends came to 16 bases. This CDR3 reads CASSVGAVVLNTEAFF. CDR3 DNA: TGTGCCAGCAGCGTGGGGGCGGTCGTCTTGAACACTGAAGCTTTCTTT.

The genes are TRBV20-1 and TRBJ2-2; no firm D call. The V end was cut by 2 bases, the J end by 7 bases, with 14 bases between. The CDR3 is 14 amino acids. Germline loops: CDR1 DFQATT, CDR2 SNEGSKA (reference sequence). CDR3 residues: CSARPTGNDGELFF. CDR3 DNA sequence: TGCAGTGCTAGACCCACCGGCAACGACGGGGAGCTGTTTTTT.

The rearrangement joins TRBV19 to TRBJ1-1; the match to TRBD1 covers 9 bases. There are 15 residues in the CDR3. V lost 5 bases and J lost 12; bases outside the gene matches: 16. Germline V CDR1 and CDR2: LNHDA, SQIVND (reference sequence). CDR3 sequence: CASSGTGTSSNEPFF. The CDR3 region has the DNA TGTGCCAGTAGTGGGACAGGGACTTCGTCCAATGAGCCTTTCTTT.

Turning to this clonotype: The junction differs from germline at one of its ends, possibly a read error. This rearrangement joins TRBV27 to TRBJ2-1, with TRBD1 as a possible D gene (6 bases). The CDR3 has 13 amino acids. Germline V gene data show CDR1 as MNHEY and CDR2 as SMNVEV (reference sequence). DNA of the CDR3: TGTGCCAGCAGACAGGGAGTAGCGCAAGAGCAGTCCTTC. Residues: CASRQGVAQEQSF.

This chain uses TRBV7-3 with TRBJ2-3, with D possibly being TRBD2 (7 bases). Trimming removed 6 bases from V and 10 bases from J, with 17 bases in between. The CDR3 covers 13 residues. The germline gives CDR1 SGHTA, CDR2 FQGTGA. CDR3 sequence reads: CASRDSGTWAQYF. DNA of the CDR3: TGTGCCAGCAGGGACAGCGGGACTTGGGCGCAGTATTTT. Together with reference TRBV7-3 and TRBJ2-3, the CDR3 gives the full variable domain: GAGVSQTPSNKVTEKGKYVELRCDPISGHTALYWYRQSLGQGPEFLIYFQGTGAADDSGLPNDRFFAVRPEGSVSTLKIQRTERGDSAVYLCASRDSGTWAQYFGPGTRLTVL.

This clonotype was seen once. The missing conserved phenylalanine or tryptophan at the end of this CDR3 makes a read error likely. The DNA is omitted, as the CDR3 cannot be located on it reliably, and the CDR3 follows TCRdb's listing. The chain employs TRBV9 and TRBJ2-3; the table's TRBD1 call for D was not verified on the DNA. The CDR3 numbers 13 amino acids, ends counted. CDR1 SGDLS and CDR2 YYNGEE come from the germline V gene. This CDR3 reads CASRDGGTRTQHL.

Note on this clonotype: This likely comes from a read error, as the CDR3 has no conserved phenylalanine or tryptophan at its end. V and J are TRBV7-8 and TRBJ1-2; TRBD1 is a possible D gene (5 bases). The germline CDR1 and CDR2 sequences are SGHVS and FQNEAQ. V lost 7 bases and J lost 4, with 13 bases in between. CDR3 length equals 13 residues. CDR3 sequence (DNA): TGTGCCAGCAACCTTGACAGAGTCTATGGCTACACCTAC. Its translation: CASNLDRVYGYTY.